The 8 T cell receptor beta chains below come from one sample, sequenced in a study of CD39 and CD103 CD8 tumor-infiltrating T cells. The assay was immunoSEQ multiplex PCR, and TCRdb's table has in-frame clones only and misses some. The table lists more than 15,000 clones, 85% to 95% of them singletons. Sequenced material: CD8+ T cells sorted from blood. Indicated subset: total memory CD8 T cells (CD45RA-CCR7+/-) from blood or uninvolved lymph node. Every receptor here comes from a human donor with head and neck squamous cell carcinoma.

The CDR3 nucleotides are TGTGCCAGCAGCTCAGGACAATCGTACCACGAGCAGTACTTC. This gives the protein CASSSGQSYHEQYF. This sequence joins TRBV28 and TRBJ2-7; D is perhaps TRBD1 (5 bases). Germline V lookup: CDR1 MDHEN, CDR2 SYDVKM. The CDR3 contains 14 residues. V lost 6 bases and J lost 5, with 17 bases in between. Complete variable domain (other parts from reference TRBV28 and TRBJ2-7): DVKVTQSSRYLVKRTGEKVFLECVQDMDHENMFWYRQDPGLGLRLIYFSYDVKMKEKGDIPEGYSVSREKKERFSLILESASTNQTSMYLCASSSGQSYHEQYFGPGTRLTVT.

The chain carries TRBV27 and TRBJ2-7, with TRBD1 matching 10 bases. Looked up from germline, CDR1 is MNHEY and CDR2 is SMNVEV (reference sequence). This CDR3 region has 16 residues. J lost 3 bases, V lost 5 bases, and 10 bases had no gene match. The CDR3 reads CASSLGGTGVHYEQYF. CDR3 nucleotide sequence: TGTGCCAGCAGTCTCGGAGGGACAGGGGTCCACTACGAGCAGTACTTC.

This clone was observed once. This rearrangement joins TRBV4-1 to TRBJ1-5; D not resolved. CDR3 length equals 16 residues. V shed 0 bases and J shed 0 bases, with 9 bases lying between them. CDR1 MGHRA and CDR2 YSYEKL come from the germline V gene. This CDR3 reads CASSQDAGYSNQPQHF. The CDR3 DNA reads as TGCGCCAGCAGCCAAGATGCTGGGTATAGCAATCAGCCCCAGCATTTT.

This rearrangement joins TRBV11-2 to TRBJ2-7; perhaps TRBD2 as D (6 bases). This CDR3 comprises 13 residues. V lost 5 bases, J lost 3 bases, and 11 bases lay in between. Germline V gives CDR1 SGHAT, CDR2 FQNNGV. The CDR3 sequence: CASSPGTVYEQYF. CDR3 sequence (DNA): TGTGCCAGCAGCCCTGGGACTGTCTACGAGCAGTACTTC.

The chain employs TRBV4-1 and TRBJ2-7, with unresolved D. The CDR3 is 14 residues long. Germline assignment: CDR1 MGHRA and CDR2 YSYEKL. The ends were cut back, 4 bases at V and 4 bases at J, with 14 bases in the middle. The CDR3 DNA reads TGCGCCAGCAGCCCCCTTTTCTCGGGTTACGAGCAGTACTTC. This codes for CASSPLFSGYEQYF.

This chain uses TRBV15 with TRBJ2-3, with 8 bases fitting TRBD1. The germline V gene has CDR1 LNHNV and CDR2 YYDKDF (reference sequence). With 4 bases clipped from V and 6 bases from J, the junction kept 9 bases outside the gene matches. The CDR3 has 15 amino acids. The CDR3 nucleotides are TGTGCCACCAGCACGGACAGGGTGAGCCGGGATACGCAGTATTTT. Its translation is CATSTDRVSRDTQYF.

The genes are TRBV20-1 and TRBJ2-3, with D unresolved. The germline CDR1 and CDR2 sequences are DFQATT and SNEGSKA (reference sequence). The CDR3 sequence is 11 residues long. Trimming pared 1 base from V and 1 base from J, leaving 0 bases between. The DNA of the CDR3 is TGCAGTGCTAGAGGCACAGATACGCAGTATTTT. Its protein product is CSARGTDTQYF.

The chain recombines TRBV5-5 with TRBJ1-2, with 9 bases aligning to TRBD1. The germline V gene encodes CDR1 SGHKS and CDR2 YYEKEE (reference sequence). There are 16 residues in the CDR3. V was clipped by 0 bases and J by 2 bases; unmatched bases: 5. The CDR3, as DNA: TGTGCCAGCAGCTTGGTTACAGGGGGCCTCAACTATGGCTACACCTTC. This gives the protein CASSLVTGGLNYGYTF.